A selection of T cell receptor beta chains follows, all from one sample in a study of shared clonotypes between healthy human individuals. Profiled with immunoSEQ multiplex PCR; TCRdb holds only in-frame clones, not every one. Of more than 2,000,000 clones listed, 93% are singletons. The sample consisted of naive CD4+ T cells from PBMCs. The receptors derive from a man between 18 and 29 years old in good health. Some clones in this sample may be carry-over from other donors' samples. The CDR3 runs from the conserved cysteine through the conserved F or W. The D gene is left open where the match is weak. Size tells how often a clone was seen (once, few, many) or the class of an expanded clone, and some rows leave it out.

TRBJ2-2 14 TRBD1 once TRBV29-1 TGCAGCGCCGTGACAGGGCCGAACACCGGGGAGCTGTTTTTT CSAVTGPNTGELFF
TRBJ1-2 16 TRBD1 . TRBV30 TGTGCCTGTCATAGAACCTGGACAGGGAATTCTTCTGGCTACACCTTC CACHRTWTGNSSGYTF
TRBJ2-5 14 . . TRBV5-6 TGTGCCAGCAGCAAAAGCGGGTCTCGGGAGACCCAGTACTTC CASSKSGSRETQYF
TRBJ1-2 17 TRBD1 . TRBV4-2 TGTGCCAGCAGCCAAGACCGACGACAGGGACTCTTTGGTGGCTACACCTTC CASSQDRRQGLFGGYTF
TRBJ2-1 16 TRBD2 . TRBV5-8 TGTGCCAGCAGCCCCTGGACTAGCGGGAGAAGGAATGAGCAGTTCTTC CASSPWTSGRRNEQFF
TRBJ2-5 17 TRBD2 . TRBV11-2 TGTGCCAGCAGCTTGTACCTAGCGGGAGGGCCGGTTGAGACCCAGTACTTC CASSLYLAGGPVETQYF
TRBJ1-3 16 . . TRBV5-1 TGCGCCAGCAGCTTGGGGACAGTTAGTTTTGGAAACACCATATATTTT CASSLGTVSFGNTIYF
TRBJ2-7 15 TRBD1 once TRBV13 TGTGCCAGCAGCCCTGGGACAGGGAGCTCCTACGAGCAGTACTTC CASSPGTGSSYEQYF
TRBJ2-6 14 . few TRBV15 TGTGCCACCAGCAGGGGCTCTGGGGCCAACGTCCTGACTTTC CATSRGSGANVLTF
TRBJ2-5 14 . . TRBV7-3 TGTGCCAGCAGCCCAGCGGTGGGGGGAGAGACCCAGTACTTC CASSPAVGGETQYF
TRBJ1-4 15 TRBD1 . TRBV4-3 TGCGCCAGCAGCCCGGGGGACAGGGATTCTGAAAAACTGTTTTTT CASSPGDRDSEKLFF
TRBJ2-5 15 TRBD2 . TRBV5-1 TGCGCCAGCAGCTTGGTGACTAGCGGGACGGAGACCCAGTACTTC CASSLVTSGTETQYF
TRBJ2-5 12 . . TRBV18 TGTGCCAGCTCACCAAACGAGGAGACCCAGTACTTC CASSPNEETQYF
TRBJ2-1 15 . once TRBV18 TGTGCCAGCTCACCACCGGTATCAGGGTACAATGAGCAGTTCTTC CASSPPVSGYNEQFF
TRBJ2-2 14 . once TRBV5-4 TGTGCCAGCTTCCGGGGGGCGCAGGGCGGGGAGCTGTTTTTT CASFRGAQGGELFF
TRBJ1-1 14 . . TRBV7-3 TGTGCCAGCAGCCCCGCGGGGAGGGATACTGAAGCTTTCTTT CASSPAGRDTEAFF
TRBJ2-1 15 . once TRBV19 TGTGCCAGTAGTAAATATAGCGGATCCTACAATGAGCAGTTCTTC CASSKYSGSYNEQFF
TRBJ2-7 16 TRBD1 . TRBV28 TGTGCCAGCAAACCCCCCGGGACAGGGAGCTCCTACGAGCAGTACTTC CASKPPGTGSSYEQYF
TRBJ2-7 17 TRBD2 . TRBV28 TGTGCCAGCAGTTTCTGGGGGACTAGCGGGAGTAAAGACGAGCAGTACTTC CASSFWGTSGSKDEQYF
TRBJ1-2 16 . . TRBV4-3 TGCGCCAGCAGCCAAGATCGTCGGGGGGTCAACTATGGCTACACCTTC CASSQDRRGVNYGYTF
TRBJ2-7 16 . . TRBV5-5 TGTGCCAGCAGCCCAAGATCGGCCCTGCCAGCATACGAGCAGTACTTC CASSPRSALPAYEQYF
TRBJ1-3 15 . once TRBV7-2 TGTGCCAGCAGCTTAGTGCGGCCAGCTGGAAACACCATATATTTT CASSLVRPAGNTIYF
TRBJ2-1 15 . once TRBV4-1 TGCGCCAGCAGCCGTACTGGAGCTTCCTACAATGAGCAGTTCTTC CASSRTGASYNEQFF
TRBJ2-1 13 TRBD1 . TRBV29-1 TGCAGCGTTGAACCACAGGGGGGAAATGAGCAGTTCTTC CSVEPQGGNEQFF
TRBJ1-2 16 . . TRBV19 TGTGCCAGTAGTACAAGGACAGCCCAGTTCTACTATGGCTACACCTTC CASSTRTAQFYYGYTF
TRBJ2-2 14 TRBD2 few TRBV2 TGTGCCAGCAGTGAAACTAGCGCGGGCGGGGAGCTGTTTTTT CASSETSAGGELFF
TRBJ2-7 14 TRBD2 . TRBV27 TGTGCCAGCAGACTGCGGGAGGCCGGGTACGAGCAGTACTTC CASRLREAGYEQYF
TRBJ2-4 14 . . TRBV7-9 TGTGCCAGCAGCTCCGATACCATCAAAAACATTCAGTACTTC CASSSDTIKNIQYF
TRBJ1-2 13 . . TRBV28 TGTGCCAGCAGTTTACAGGCTAACTATGGCTACACCTTC CASSLQANYGYTF
TRBJ2-3 15 TRBD1 . TRBV19 TGTGCCAGTAGCCCGTCGGGACAGCCCACAGATACGCAGTATTTT CASSPSGQPTDTQYF
TRBJ1-1 14 TRBD1 . TRBV11-3 TGTGCCAGCAGCCCTCAGACAGGGGACACTGAAGCTTTCTTT CASSPQTGDTEAFF
TRBJ1-1 13 . . TRBV2 TGTGCCAGCACTAGGGGGATTAACACTGAAGCTTTCTTT CASTRGINTEAFF
TRBJ2-7 14 TRBD1 . TRBV5-1 TGCGCCAGCAGCCTGGCGCCAGGGGGCACCGAGCAGTACTTC CASSLAPGGTEQYF
TRBJ2-3 16 TRBD1 once TRBV28 TGTGCCAGCAGTTCTGGTCTCGGGACAGGGGTAGATACGCAGTATTTT CASSSGLGTGVDTQYF
TRBJ2-7 14 . . TRBV5-1 TGCGCCAGCAGCTTGGAAGTGTTGACCTACGAGCAGTACTTC CASSLEVLTYEQYF
TRBJ1-4 16 . . TRBV7-9 TGTGCCAGCAGTCGGCGTATCGCGGGGGGTGGTGAAAAACTGTTTTTT CASSRRIAGGGEKLFF
TRBJ2-2 13 . few TRBV27 TGTGCCAGCAGCGGGAGATCCGCCGGGGAGCTGTTTTTT CASSGRSAGELFF
TRBJ2-7 15 . once TRBV19 TGTGCCAGTAATGGAAAACTTGGCAGGGAATACGAGCAGTACTTC CASNGKLGREYEQYF
TRBJ1-3 15 . . TRBV28 TGTGCCAGCCTCCTTCTAATCTCCTCTGGAAACACCATATATTTT CASLLLISSGNTIYF
TRBJ1-1 13 . . TRBV7-3 TGTGCCAGCAGCTCACAAACGAACACTGAAGCTTTCTTT CASSSQTNTEAFF
TRBJ2-7 15 . . TRBV6-1 TGTGCCAGCAGTGAAAGAGCGTGGAGCTCCTACGAGCAGTACTTC CASSERAWSSYEQYF
TRBJ2-3 16 . . TRBV7-3 TGTGCCAGCAGCTTAGCCCCACTAGCCCCCACAGATACGCAGTATTTT CASSLAPLAPTDTQYF
TRBJ2-3 16 . . TRBV18 TGTGCCAGCTCACCTGATTTGCGGTCACGGGAAGATACGCAGTATTTT CASSPDLRSREDTQYF
TRBJ2-1 18 . . TRBV7-3 TGTGCCAGCAGCTCCCTAACTGTTGGGGGAATGTCCTACAATGAGCAGTTCTTC CASSSLTVGGMSYNEQFF
TRBJ1-2 14 . . TRBV28 TGTGCCAGCAGTTTACGGGCCAGGGACCGTGGCTACACCTTC CASSLRARDRGYTF
TRBJ2-7 13 . . TRBV5-1 TGCGCCAGCCGTGTAACCCTTGACTACGAGCAGTACTTC CASRVTLDYEQYF
TRBJ1-5 15 . once TRBV28 TGTGCCAGCAGTAGCCCGAGCGGGCCCAATCAGCCCCAGCATTTT CASSSPSGPNQPQHF
TRBJ2-1 16 . . TRBV28 TGTGCCAGCTTCCCCCTTCCGGGACAAGGGATCAATGAGCAGTTCTTC CASFPLPGQGINEQFF
TRBJ1-2 11 . . TRBV6-5 TGTGCCAGCAGGAGAGGCAGACTCTACACCTTC CASRRGRLYTF
TRBJ2-5 16 . . TRBV7-6 TGTGCCAGCAGCTTAAACCAGTTGACAGCAAAAGAGACCCAGTACTTC CASSLNQLTAKETQYF
TRBJ2-1 15 . once TRBV29-1 TGCAGCGTGATAGGGGGGGAGGGATCCTACAATGAGCAGTTCTTC CSVIGGEGSYNEQFF
TRBJ1-5 15 TRBD1 . TRBV6-5 TGTGCCAGCAGTTACTCGGGACAGGGGAACCAGCCCCAGCATTTT CASSYSGQGNQPQHF